This T cell receptor beta chain was captured in a study of cytotoxic CD8 clonotypes in ibrutinib-treated CLL. About the study: Within the patient group, eleven to twelve were relapsed/refractory and approximately 15 treatment-naive, and approximately 17 were IGHV unmutated. Each sample contained, on average, under 260,000 productive templates and tens of thousands of productive rearrangements. Study findings and constraints: Clonality increased at ibrutinib response and stayed stable in sustained remission. At progression, however, it fell back toward baseline.

The assay was immunoSEQ multiplex PCR, and TCRdb's table has in-frame clones only and misses some. The table records some 200,000 clones, over 60% of them present only once. Per the germline V gene, CDR1 is MNHEY and CDR2 is SVGAGI. The CDR3 consists of 14 residues. V lost 4 bases and J 3 bases, leaving 13 bases between the germline ends. Concerning this clone itself: Antigen specificity is unknown.

The chain is built from TRBV6-5 and TRBJ2-7, with a possible D match to TRBD2 (5 bases). The input for sequencing was PBMCs, taken after 24 months of ibrutinib treatment. The sequence was obtained from a human donor with chronic lymphocytic leukemia. CDR3 nucleotide sequence: TGTGCCAGCAGTTCTCCCGCCGGACTCTACGAGCAGTACTTC. Its translation: CASSSPAGLYEQYF.